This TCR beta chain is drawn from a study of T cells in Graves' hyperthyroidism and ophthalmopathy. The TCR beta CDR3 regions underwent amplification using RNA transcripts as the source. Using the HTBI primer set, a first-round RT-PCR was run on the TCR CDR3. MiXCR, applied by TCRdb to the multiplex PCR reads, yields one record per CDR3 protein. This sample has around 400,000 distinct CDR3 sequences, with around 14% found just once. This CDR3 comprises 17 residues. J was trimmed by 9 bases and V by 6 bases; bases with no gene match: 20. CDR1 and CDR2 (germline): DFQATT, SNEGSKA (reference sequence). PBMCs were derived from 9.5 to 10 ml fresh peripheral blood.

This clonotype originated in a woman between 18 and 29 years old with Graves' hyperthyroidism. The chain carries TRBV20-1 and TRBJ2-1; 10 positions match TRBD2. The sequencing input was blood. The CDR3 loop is CSAVAGGASFALSEQFF. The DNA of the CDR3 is TGCAGTGCGGTAGCGGGAGGCGCCTCCTTTGCTTTAAGTGAGCAGTTCTTC.